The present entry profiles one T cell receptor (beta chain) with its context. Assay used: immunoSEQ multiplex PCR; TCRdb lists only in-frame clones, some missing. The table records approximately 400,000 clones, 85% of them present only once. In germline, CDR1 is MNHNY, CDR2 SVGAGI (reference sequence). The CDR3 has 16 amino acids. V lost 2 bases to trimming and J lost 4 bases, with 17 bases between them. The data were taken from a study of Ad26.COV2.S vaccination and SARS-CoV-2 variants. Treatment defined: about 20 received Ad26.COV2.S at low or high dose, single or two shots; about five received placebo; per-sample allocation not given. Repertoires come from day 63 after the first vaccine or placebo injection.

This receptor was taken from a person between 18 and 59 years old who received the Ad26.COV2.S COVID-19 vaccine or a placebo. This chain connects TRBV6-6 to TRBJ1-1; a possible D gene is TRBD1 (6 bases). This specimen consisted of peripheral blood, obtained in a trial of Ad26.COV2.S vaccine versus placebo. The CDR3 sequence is CASSYHPGGGVTEAFF. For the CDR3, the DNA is TGTGCCAGCAGTTACCACCCAGGAGGGGGGGTCACTGAAGCTTTCTTT.